This T cell receptor beta chain was documented in a study of post-analysis software for immune sequencing data. Study conclusions and caveats: In patients, a few TRBV segments were more frequent than in controls, with TRBV5-6, TRBV5-1 and TRBV20-1 among them. Same-batch samples co-clustered strongly by F measure.

Unique molecular identifiers had been added to the TCR beta cDNA libraries. TCRdb reanalysed the PCR reads using MiXCR and keeps one entry per CDR3 protein. The sample contains 250,000 to 300,000 distinct CDR3 sequences, approximately 34% of which appear only once. Trimming shortened V by 7 bases and J by 4 bases, and 19 bases separated the two germline ends. This CDR3 has 14 residues. Germline CDR1 SQVTM, CDR2 ANQGSEA. Many counts were recorded for this clonotype. Its antigen is not identified. The chain links TRBV29-1 to TRBJ2-5; D is perhaps TRBD2 (5 bases). The sample comprised blood. The receptor's source is a girl aged 10 to 17 with multiple sclerosis. CDR3 loop: CSALLGRVGETQYF. The CDR3 DNA is TGCAGCGCCTTACTAGGGAGAGTAGGAGAGACCCAGTACTTC.